The entry that follows covers one T cell receptor beta chain sequence. The table came from immunoSEQ multiplex PCR; TCRdb's copy has only in-frame clones and leaves some out. The data hold under 200,000 clones, with about 94% observed a single time. The data stem from a study of control samples from healthy donors and cancer patients. The receptor was derived from a woman between 40 and 55 years old in good health. The sample comprised blood.

The CDR3 sequence is CASSTPGQGADTQYF. CDR3 nucleotides: TGTGCCAGCAGCACACCAGGGCAGGGGGCAGATACGCAGTATTTT. The rearrangement uses TRBV9 and TRBJ2-3; 7 nucleotides align to TRBD1. Germline CDR1 is SGDLS and CDR2 is YYNGEE. The V segment lost 4 bases and the J segment 4 bases; nucleotides outside the gene matches: 9. The CDR3 length is 15 residues. The full variable domain, its missing parts supplied by reference TRBV9 and TRBJ2-3, is DSGVTQTPKHLITATGQRVTLRCSPRSGDLSVYWYQQSLDQGLQFLIQYYNGEERAKGNILERFSAQQFPDLHSELNLSSLELGDSALYFCASSTPGQGADTQYFGPGTRLTVL.